A selection of T cell receptor beta chains follows, all from one sample in a study of blood T cell repertoires in COVID-19. Data came from immunoSEQ multiplex PCR; TCRdb stores just in-frame clones and leaves some out. This sample yields under 150,000 clones, of which about 85% are seen a single time; approximately 5% belongs to the top ten. Sequencing input: peripheral blood. These TCRs come from a woman between 55 and 75 years old with COVID-19, enrolled during active disease. CDR3s include the opening cysteine and the closing phenylalanine or tryptophan. Each record gives: D gene, clone size, V gene, J gene, CDR3 protein, CDR3 DNA. A D gene is named only where the DNA matches it firmly. A clone size is listed for some rows: how often the clone was seen (once, few, many), or a class if it is expanded.

>TRBD1|.|TRBV5-1|TRBJ1-1
CASSPSLRQGFTEAFF
TGCGCCAGCAGCCCGAGCCTTCGACAGGGCTTTACTGAAGCTTTCTTT
>TRBD1|.|TRBV3-1/TRBV3-2|TRBJ1-1
CASRKTDRGAEAFF
TGTGCCAGCAGAAAGACCGACAGGGGGGCTGAAGCTTTCTTT
>.|.|TRBV6-5|TRBJ1-2
CASSYSAGAYGYTF
TGTGCCAGCAGTTACTCAGCAGGGGCCTATGGCTACACCTTC
>TRBD1|few|TRBV15|TRBJ1-1
CATSRVGRGDTEAFF
TGTGCCACCAGCAGAGTCGGCAGGGGGGACACTGAAGCTTTCTTT
>.|.|TRBV6-1|TRBJ1-2
CASSESGAAYGYTF
TGTGCCAGCAGTGAGTCCGGTGCTGCCTATGGCTACACCTTC
>.|.|TRBV5-1|TRBJ1-4
CASSADSSTNEKLFF
TGCGCCAGCAGCGCGGACAGCTCAACTAATGAAAAACTGTTTTTT
>.|.|TRBV6-5|TRBJ1-2
CASSRTGNYGYTF
TGTGCCAGCAGCCGGACTGGGAATTATGGCTACACCTTC
>.|.|TRBV4-3|TRBJ1-6
CASSRTTGSNSPLHF
TGCGCCAGCAGCCGAACGACAGGATCCAATTCACCCCTCCACTTT
>.|.|TRBV5-1|TRBJ2-1
CASRELAGPLPNEQFF
TGCGCCAGCAGAGAGTTGGCGGGTCCCCTCCCCAATGAGCAGTTCTTC
>TRBD1|.|TRBV4-3|TRBJ1-3
CASSQGSGTANTIYF
TGCGCCAGCAGCCAGGGCTCGGGGACAGCGAACACCATATATTTT
>.|.|TRBV3-1/TRBV3-2|TRBJ1-2
CASSQDEGANYGYTF
TGTGCCAGCAGCCAAGATGAGGGAGCTAACTATGGCTACACCTTC
>.|once|TRBV7-8|TRBJ1-4
CASSSLASFERTNEKLFF
TGTGCCAGCAGCAGCTTAGCATCATTCGAACGGACTAATGAAAAACTGTTTTTT